The clone carrying this T cell receptor beta chain has only one observation. Its specificity is unknown. Compared with germline, one end of the junction differs, possibly owing to a read error. The data stem from a study of Ad26.COV2.S vaccination and SARS-CoV-2 variants. Clones were sequenced by immunoSEQ multiplex PCR, and TCRdb holds only the in-frame ones, with some missing. The sample includes some 350,000 clones, about 90% of them seen just once. Germline V gives CDR1 MNHEY, CDR2 SMNVEV (reference sequence). The CDR3 covers 14 residues. The study's findings and limits: Spike-specific responses of CD8+ and CD4+ T cells were reported to display substantial breadth after vaccination. Measurement of non-spike TCR breadth gave similar results in vaccine and placebo recipients.

V gene TRBV27 combines with J gene TRBJ1-4; no reliable D call. The sequence derives from a human donor who had recovered from COVID-19. The input for sequencing was peripheral blood, taken after recovery from COVID-19. The DNA for the CDR3 is TGTGCTAGCAGTTTTGGGCAGAGTAATGAAAAACTGTTTTTT. It is translated as CASSFGQSNEKLFF.